The clone carrying this T cell receptor beta chain was recorded many times. Its target is unknown. These data are taken from a study of identical twins. Study-wide findings and caveats: Where out-of-frame alpha sequences were twin-shared, they showed excess low generation probability. Reduced insertions were recorded for abundant cord blood beta clonotypes, with no such pattern in memory repertoires. Zero-insertion results could be subject to partial confounding by invariant MAIT and iNKT cells.

A universal primer site came from template switching; cDNA carried unique molecular identifiers. TCRdb re-analysed the 5' RACE reads in MiXCR, keeping a single row per CDR3 protein. The table has under 350,000 distinct CDR3 sequences, roughly 10% seen once. Germline values: CDR1 DFQATT, CDR2 SNEGSKA (reference sequence). CDR3 length: 13 residues. The V gene end was trimmed by 6 bases and the J gene end by 7 bases; junction bases not matched to a gene: 12. These data also featured in a second study, about yellow fever vaccine responses in identical twins.

Sequenced material: CD8+ T cells sorted from blood. This receptor was obtained from a woman under 30 in good health. The chain joins TRBV20-1 to TRBJ2-7; TRBD2 matches 7 bases. The CDR3 loop reads CSAEDLAAGEQYF. The DNA for the CDR3 is TGCAGTGCGGAAGATCTAGCGGCTGGGGAGCAGTACTTC.